The 17 T cell receptor beta chains below come from one sample, sequenced in a study of naive and memory T cell subsets. This sample's treatment: skin biopsy from PPD injection site in Mantoux-positive individual. The library had UMIs added by 3' ligation of an oligonucleotide to TCR cDNA. Amplification of ligated cDNA took four PCR rounds with SP2 and nested alpha and beta constant primers. MiXCR was run by TCRdb on the UMI-ligation and nested PCR reads, yielding one entry per CDR3 protein. The table includes some 40,000 distinct CDR3 sequences, roughly 9.6% detected once. The sample here was skin, taken from a tuberculin skin test site. Receptors originate from an adult in good health.

V is TRBV2 and J is TRBJ2-2, with TRBD2 matching over 10 bases. This CDR3 is built from 15 residues. Germline CDR1 is SNHLY and CDR2 is FYNNEI. The V segment lost 7 bases and the J segment 4 bases; nucleotides outside the gene matches: 6. For the CDR3, the DNA is TGTGCCAGCACCGACGGGACTAGCGTCACCGGGGAGCTGTTTTTT. This sequence encodes CASTDGTSVTGELFF. Based on the CDR3 plus reference TRBV2 and TRBJ2-2, the full variable domain is EPEVTQTPSHQVTQMGQEVILRCVPISNHLYFYWYRQILGQKVEFLVSFYNNEISEKSEIFDDQFSVERPDGSNFTLKIRSTKLEDSAMYFCASTDGTSVTGELFFGEGSRLTVL.

This clonotype was seen at least ten times. The gene calls are TRBV19 and TRBJ1-4, with no clear D. The CDR3 runs to 15 residues. V lost 7 bases, J lost 5 bases, and 17 bases lay in between. From germline, CDR1 is LNHDA and CDR2 SQIVND (reference sequence). The chain's CDR3 is CASTASYTPNEKLFF. For the CDR3, the DNA is TGTGCCAGTACGGCCAGCTACACACCGAATGAAAAACTGTTTTTT.

This clonotype was seen many times. The rearrangement joins TRBV11-3 to TRBJ2-3; 8 positions agree with TRBD2. From germline, CDR1 is SGHNT and CDR2 YENEEA. CDR3 size: 17 residues. The J segment lost 5 bases and the V segment lost 7 bases, leaving 17 bases of the junction unmatched. Here the CDR3 reads CASTSEGWLAGLDTQYF. CDR3 DNA: TGTGCCAGCACCTCCGAGGGTTGGCTAGCGGGTCTAGATACGCAGTATTTT.

V gene TRBV12-3 or TRBV12-4 combines with J gene TRBJ1-2; TRBD1 matches at 9 bases. The CDR3 runs 13 residues. V trimming: 3 bases; J trimming: 7 bases; junction bases outside the gene matches: 3. The CDR3 sequence is CASSLGQGRGYTF. The CDR3, as DNA: TGTGCCAGCAGTTTGGGACAGGGCCGTGGCTACACCTTC.

This clonotype was seen many times. The chain uses TRBV20-1 and TRBJ1-2; maybe TRBD1 (6 bases). The CDR3 sequence is 14 residues long. CDR1 and CDR2 (germline): DFQATT, SNEGSKA (reference sequence). Trimming left V 3 bases short and J 4 bases short, with 15 bases between. The CDR3 DNA follows: TGCAGTGCTAGGTCGGTACAGGGACTCTATGGCTACACCTTC. It yields the protein CSARSVQGLYGYTF.

This clonotype has more than one count but fewer than ten. The genes are TRBV6-6 and TRBJ2-3, with a tentative D call TRBD2 (6 bases). The V gene's germline CDR1 is MNHNY and CDR2 SVGAGI (reference sequence). The CDR3 is 16 residues long. Trimming took off 0 bases at V and 2 bases at J, with 12 bases between the two ends. The CDR3 nucleotides read TGTGCCAGCAGTTACTCGGGGACTTCCCTCACAGATACGCAGTATTTT. Amino acids: CASSYSGTSLTDTQYF.

This clonotype was seen a few times. V and J are TRBV12-3 or TRBV12-4 and TRBJ2-1, with D possibly matching TRBD2 (5 bases). The V and J ends lost 6 bases and 7 bases respectively, with 19 bases between them. This CDR3 region has 15 residues. CDR3 loop: CASSPTSSELNEQFF. CDR3 sequence (DNA): TGTGCCAGCAGCCCGACCAGTAGCGAGTTGAATGAGCAGTTCTTC.

This clonotype appeared many times. The chain recombines TRBV4-1 with TRBJ2-1, with 9 bases fitting TRBD1. The CDR3 sequence is 15 residues long. V gave up 5 bases and J gave up 0 bases; unmatched junction bases: 2. Germline V gene sequence: CDR1 MGHRA, CDR2 YSYEKL. This chain's CDR3 is CASSVGQGSYNEQFF. Written as DNA, the CDR3 is TGCGCCAGCAGCGTGGGACAGGGCTCCTACAATGAGCAGTTCTTC.

The chain has TRBV3-1 and TRBJ1-1; TRBD1 matches 9 bases. CDR3 length: 15 amino acids. With V trimmed by 4 bases and J by 5 bases, 8 bases remained unmatched. CDR1 and CDR2 (germline): LGHDT, YNNKEL (reference sequence). CDR3 protein: CASSPYRGRGTEAFF. In DNA, the CDR3 is TGTGCCAGCAGCCCGTACAGGGGGCGGGGAACTGAAGCTTTCTTT. Based on the CDR3 plus reference TRBV3-1 and TRBJ1-1, the full variable domain is DTAVSQTPKYLVTQMGNDKSIKCEQNLGHDTMYWYKQDSKKFLKIMFSYNNKELIINETVPNRFSPKSPDKAHLNLHINSLELGDSAVYFCASSPYRGRGTEAFFGQGTRLTVV.

The gene calls are TRBV6-6 and TRBJ2-5; 10 bases align to TRBD1. Unmatched junction bases numbered 4, after V lost 8 bases and J lost 7 bases. Germline-derived CDR1 and CDR2 are MNHNY and SVGAGI (reference sequence). CDR3 length: 12 amino acids. The CDR3, as DNA: TGTGCCAGCGGACAGGGGGTTGGGACCCAGTACTTC. Protein product: CASGQGVGTQYF.

This clonotype was observed a few times. V usage is TRBV5-1 and J usage is TRBJ2-7, with 8 bases that match TRBD1. V dropped 1 base and J dropped 3; count of bases not matched to a gene: 6. The length of the CDR3 is 15 residues. Germline values: CDR1 SGHRS, CDR2 YFSETQ. CDR3 in amino acids: CASSLLKQGGYEQYF. CDR3 sequence (DNA): TGCGCCAGCAGCTTGCTCAAACAGGGGGGCTACGAGCAGTACTTC.

The chain recombines TRBV11-3 with TRBJ2-2; TRBD2 aligns across 9 bases. Germline trimming cut 6 bases from V and 5 bases from J; bases unmatched to any gene: 7. The CDR3 runs 15 residues. Per the germline V gene, CDR1 is SGHNT and CDR2 is YENEEA. As DNA, the CDR3 is TGTGCCAGCAGTCTTAGCGGGGGCCAGACCGGGGAGCTGTTTTTT. Translation gives CASSLSGGQTGELFF.

This clonotype was found many times. This chain joins TRBV2 and TRBJ2-3; 13 nucleotides line up with TRBD2. The CDR3 contains 17 residues. Germline CDR1 and CDR2: SNHLY and FYNNEI. Trimming removed 4 bases from V and 6 bases from J; junction bases left unmatched: 10. Here the CDR3 reads CASSGPGLAGPRDTQYF. For the CDR3, the DNA is TGTGCCAGCAGTGGACCGGGACTAGCGGGACCCAGGGATACGCAGTATTTT.

The sample holds a few counts of this clonotype. This chain links TRBV4-2 with TRBJ1-1; the match to TRBD1 covers 9 bases. The germline CDR1 and CDR2 sequences are LGHNA and YNFKEQ. V dropped 3 bases and J dropped 1; count of bases not matched to a gene: 6. The CDR3 is 16 residues long. The chain's CDR3 is CASSHSDRGSNTEAFF. The CDR3, as DNA: TGTGCCAGCAGCCATTCGGACAGGGGATCGAACACTGAAGCTTTCTTT.

The chain has TRBV19 and TRBJ1-4, with 7 bases aligning to TRBD1. Losses at the gene ends were 6 bases for V and 4 bases for J; bases not matched to a gene: 5. CDR1 is LNHDA, CDR2 SQIVND, per germline (reference sequence). CDR3 length: 14 amino acids. The CDR3 loop is CASRKGQLNEKLFF. Written as DNA, the CDR3 is TGTGCCAGTAGAAAGGGACAGCTTAATGAAAAACTGTTTTTT.

Many counts were recorded for this clonotype. For the CDR3, the DNA is TGTGCCAGCAGTCCCAGTCTGAGCGGATCGGATACGCAGTATTTT. Protein product: CASSPSLSGSDTQYF. The gene calls are TRBV28 and TRBJ2-3, with D maybe TRBD2 (5 bases). The V gene's germline CDR1 is MDHEN and CDR2 SYDVKM. CDR3 size: 15 residues. Deletions cut 5 bases from V and 6 bases from J, with 18 bases between. Looking up the rest from reference TRBV28 and TRBJ2-3 gives the full variable domain: DVKVTQSSRYLVKRTGEKVFLECVQDMDHENMFWYRQDPGLGLRLIYFSYDVKMKEKGDIPEGYSVSREKKERFSLILESASTNQTSMYLCASSPSLSGSDTQYFGPGTRLTVL.

CDR3 sequence: CASRPEDRGGQEAFF. The CDR3 DNA follows: TGTGCCAGCAGACCAGAGGACAGGGGCGGGCAGGAAGCTTTCTTT. The gene calls are TRBV28 and TRBJ1-1; 9 positions agree with TRBD1. The CDR3 extends over 15 amino acids. V shed 6 bases, J shed 8 bases, and the junction held 13 bases outside the gene matches. Looked up from germline, CDR1 is MDHEN and CDR2 is SYDVKM.